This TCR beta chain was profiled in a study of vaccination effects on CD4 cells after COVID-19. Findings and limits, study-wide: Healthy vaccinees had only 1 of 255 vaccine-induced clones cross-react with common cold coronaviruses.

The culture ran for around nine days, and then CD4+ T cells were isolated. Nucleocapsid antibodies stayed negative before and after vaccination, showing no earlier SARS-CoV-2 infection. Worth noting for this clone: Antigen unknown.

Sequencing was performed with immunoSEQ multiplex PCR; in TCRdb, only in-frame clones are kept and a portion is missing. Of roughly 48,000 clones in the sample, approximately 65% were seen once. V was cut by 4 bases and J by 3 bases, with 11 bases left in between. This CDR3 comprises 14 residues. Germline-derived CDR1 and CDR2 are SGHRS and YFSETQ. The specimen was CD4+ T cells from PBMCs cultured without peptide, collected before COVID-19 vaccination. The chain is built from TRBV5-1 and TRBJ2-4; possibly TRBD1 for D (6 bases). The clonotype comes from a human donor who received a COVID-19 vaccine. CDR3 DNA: TGCGCCAGCAGCCGACAGGAGATCAAAAACATTCAGTACTTC. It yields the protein CASSRQEIKNIQYF.